The 5 T cell receptor beta chains below come from one sample, sequenced in a study of response to subunit inactivated influenza vaccine. TCRdb analysed the RT-PCR reads with MiXCR anew, one entry per CDR3 protein. Of roughly 790,000 distinct CDR3 sequences in the sample, 20% to 25% are singletons; the top ten hold 10%. Specimen: PBMCs from blood, collected 5 days after vaccination. Receptors were obtained from a man aged 50-59 years who received an inactivated influenza vaccine.

This clonotype was seen at least ten times. The genes are TRBV5-1 and TRBJ2-1; 7 nucleotides agree with TRBD1. Germline CDR1 and CDR2: SGHRS and YFSETQ. The CDR3 is 15 amino acids. V lost 7 bases, J lost 2 bases, and 9 bases stayed unmatched. In DNA, the CDR3 is TGCGCCAGCGGCAACCGGGACAGCCCCTACAATGAGCAGTTCTTC. Translated, it gives CASGNRDSPYNEQFF. Filled out from reference TRBV5-1 and TRBJ2-1, the complete variable domain reads KAGVTQTPRYLIKTRGQQVTLSCSPISGHRSVSWYQQTPGQGLQFLFEYFSETQRNKGNFPGRFSGRQFSNSRSEMNVSTLELGDSALYLCASGNRDSPYNEQFFGPGTRLTVL.

At least ten counts were recorded for this clonotype. The V and J genes are TRBV20-1 and TRBJ2-5, with TRBD2 identical over 12 bases. The CDR3 loop spans 16 amino acids. V lost 1 base to trimming and J lost 5 bases; unmatched junction nucleotides: 8. The germline V gene has CDR1 DFQATT and CDR2 SNEGSKA (reference sequence). In nucleotides, the CDR3 is TGCAGTGCTAGAGCCCTAGCGGGAGGGCGAGGGGAGACCCAGTACTTC. Its translation: CSARALAGGRGETQYF.

The gene calls are TRBV7-9 and TRBJ1-1; tentative D call: TRBD1 (6 bases). The length of the CDR3 is 13 residues. The V gene lost 7 bases and the J gene lost 4 bases, with 13 bases spanning the gap. In germline, CDR1 is SEHNR, CDR2 FQNEAQ (reference sequence). The CDR3, as DNA: TGTGCCAGCAACAGGGTTGTATTCACTGAAGCTTTCTTT. This encodes CASNRVVFTEAFF.

This clonotype has a count of ten or more. CDR3 nucleotides: TGTGCCAGCAGCTACAGCGGGGGGGGTTCCTACAATGAGCAGTTCTTC. Translation: CASSYSGGGSYNEQFF. The chain couples TRBV6-5 to TRBJ2-1; 10 bases map to TRBD2. Trimming cost V 6 bases and J 1 base; bases outside gene matches: 6. The CDR3 is 16 residues long. Germline V gene data show CDR1 as MNHEY and CDR2 as SVGAGI.

The chain couples TRBV12-3 or TRBV12-4 to TRBJ2-1; TRBD1 might be the D (6 bases). There are 13 residues in the CDR3. V was shortened by 7 bases and J by 4 bases, with 11 bases between the two germline ends. CDR3 in DNA: TGTGCCAGCACCCTACAGGGATACAATGAGCAGTTCTTC. Translating gives CASTLQGYNEQFF.